Listed below are T cell receptor beta chains from one sample, sequenced in a study of long-term antiretroviral therapy in people with HIV. Only in-frame clones appear in the TCRdb table, and some are missing; sequencing was by immunoSEQ multiplex PCR. The sample lists about 14,000 clones, just over 75% occurring once. The material sequenced was unsorted PBMCs, taken 1.3 years before starting antiretroviral therapy. The receptors originated from a man aged 35 to 55 with HIV. The CDR3 runs from the conserved cysteine through the conserved F or W. A D gene is named only where the DNA matches it firmly. Only part of the rows carry a size: once, few, many, or a class if the clone is expanded.

CDR3 protein: CASSTSGANVLTF
CDR3 DNA: TGTGCCAGCTCAACCTCTGGGGCCAACGTCCTGACTTTC
clone size: NA
V gene: TRBV18
J gene: TRBJ2-6
D gene: NA

CDR3 protein: CAWSVRGFSNQPQHF
CDR3 DNA: TGTGCCTGGAGTGTTCGGGGCTTTAGCAATCAGCCCCAGCATTTT
clone size: few
V gene: TRBV30
J gene: TRBJ1-5
D gene: NA

CDR3 protein: CASSFGVYNEQFF
CDR3 DNA: TGTGCCAGCAGCTTCGGAGTTTACAATGAGCAGTTCTTC
clone size: NA
V gene: TRBV7-2
J gene: TRBJ2-1
D gene: NA

CDR3 protein: CASSQGTSGGRGDEQFF
CDR3 DNA: TGCGCCAGCAGCCAAGGGACTAGCGGCGGCCGGGGCGATGAGCAGTTCTTC
clone size: NA
V gene: TRBV4-1
J gene: TRBJ2-1
D gene: TRBD2

CDR3 protein: CASSLSGGWAYEQYF
CDR3 DNA: TGTGCCAGCAGCTTATCAGGGGGCTGGGCCTACGAGCAGTACTTC
clone size: NA
V gene: TRBV7-3
J gene: TRBJ2-7
D gene: TRBD1

CDR3 protein: CASIVDTKRGNTIYF
CDR3 DNA: TGTGCCAGCATAGTCGATACCAAGAGGGGAAACACCATATATTTT
clone size: NA
V gene: TRBV6-1
J gene: TRBJ1-3
D gene: NA

CDR3 protein: CASSPGQSLNTGELFF
CDR3 DNA: TGCGCCAGCAGCCCGGGACAGTCTCTTAACACCGGGGAGCTGTTTTTT
clone size: NA
V gene: TRBV5-1
J gene: TRBJ2-2
D gene: TRBD1

CDR3 protein: CASSLGKSSYEQYF
CDR3 DNA: TGCGCCAGCAGCTTAGGGAAGAGCTCCTACGAGCAGTACTTC
clone size: NA
V gene: TRBV5-1
J gene: TRBJ2-7
D gene: NA

CDR3 protein: CASSLAKSGRGGYTF
CDR3 DNA: TGTGCCAGCAGCTTGGCCAAATCGGGGAGGGGAGGCTACACCTTC
clone size: NA
V gene: TRBV5-8
J gene: TRBJ1-2
D gene: NA

CDR3 protein: CASSGEPGSEQFF
CDR3 DNA: TGCGCCAGCAGTGGGGAACCAGGGAGTGAGCAGTTCTTC
clone size: few
V gene: TRBV10-1
J gene: TRBJ2-1
D gene: NA